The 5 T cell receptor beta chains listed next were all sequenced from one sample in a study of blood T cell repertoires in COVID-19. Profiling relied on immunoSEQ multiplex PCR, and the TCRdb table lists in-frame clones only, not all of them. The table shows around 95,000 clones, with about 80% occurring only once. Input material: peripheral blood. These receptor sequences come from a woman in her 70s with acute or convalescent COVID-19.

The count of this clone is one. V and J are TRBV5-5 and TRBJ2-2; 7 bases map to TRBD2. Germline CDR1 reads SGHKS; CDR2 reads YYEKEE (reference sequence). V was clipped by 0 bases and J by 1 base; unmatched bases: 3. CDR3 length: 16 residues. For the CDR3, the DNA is TGTGCCAGCAGCTTGGCGGTAGCGGGGAACACCGGGGAGCTGTTTTTT. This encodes CASSLAVAGNTGELFF.

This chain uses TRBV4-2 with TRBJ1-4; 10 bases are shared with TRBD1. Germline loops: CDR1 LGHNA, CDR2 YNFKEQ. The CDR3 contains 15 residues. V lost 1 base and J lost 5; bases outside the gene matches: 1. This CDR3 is CASSQAGQGNEKLFF. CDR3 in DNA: TGTGCCAGCAGCCAAGCGGGACAGGGGAATGAAAAACTGTTTTTT.

This CDR3 is CASSEGGQGIGETQYF. Written as DNA, the CDR3 is TGTGCCAGCAGTGAAGGAGGACAGGGGATCGGAGAGACCCAGTACTTC. V usage is TRBV2 and J usage is TRBJ2-5, with 9 bases fitting TRBD1. The CDR3 is made up of 16 amino acids. Germline CDR1 is SNHLY and CDR2 is FYNNEI. V trimming: 1 base; J trimming: 4 bases; junction bases outside the gene matches: 7.

The chain's CDR3 is CASSPSTGYEQYV. The CDR3 coding sequence is TGTGCCAGCTCACCCTCGACAGGGTACGAGCAGTACGTC. The chain joins TRBV18 to TRBJ2-7; 7 positions agree with TRBD1. J lost 4 bases, V lost 3 bases, and 3 bases had no gene match. This CDR3 has 13 amino acids. Germline CDR1 and CDR2: KGHSH and LQKENI.

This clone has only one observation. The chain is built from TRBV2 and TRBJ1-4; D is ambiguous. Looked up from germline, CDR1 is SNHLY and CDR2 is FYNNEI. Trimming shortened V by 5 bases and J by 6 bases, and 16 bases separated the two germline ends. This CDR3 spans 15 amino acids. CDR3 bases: TGTGCCAGCAGTCGTCGGACGGGAGTGGATGAAAAACTGTTTTTT. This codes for CASSRRTGVDEKLFF.